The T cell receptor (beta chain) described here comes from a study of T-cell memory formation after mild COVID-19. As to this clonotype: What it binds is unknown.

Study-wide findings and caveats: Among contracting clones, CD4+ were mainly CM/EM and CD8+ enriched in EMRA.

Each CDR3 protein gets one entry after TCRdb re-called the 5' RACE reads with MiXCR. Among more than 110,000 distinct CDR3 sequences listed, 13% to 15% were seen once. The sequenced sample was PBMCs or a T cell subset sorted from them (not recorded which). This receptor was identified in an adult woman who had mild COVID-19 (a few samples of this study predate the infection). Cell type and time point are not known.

CDR3 region: CASSKNRTVSTDTQYF. Here the CDR3 DNA reads TGTGCCAGCAGCAAAAATCGGACAGTATCCACAGATACGCAGTATTTT. This chain links TRBV21-1 with TRBJ2-3; no DNA check was done on the table's D call, TRBD1. TRBV21-1 counts as a pseudogene. The CDR3 is 16 residues long.